These 32 T cell receptor beta chains were sequenced from one sample in a study of blood T cell repertoires in COVID-19. Only in-frame clones appear in the TCRdb table, and some are missing; sequencing was by immunoSEQ multiplex PCR. The repertoire has 300,000 to 400,000 clones, more than 75% of them found once; the top ten carry approximately 1%. Sequenced material: PBMCs or T cells enriched from blood (not recorded which). The source of these receptors is a woman between 25 and 40 years old who had recovered from COVID-19.

The V call is TRBV28, the J call TRBJ1-2, with D unresolved. The CDR3 length is 13 residues. Germline V gives CDR1 MDHEN, CDR2 SYDVKM. V shed 3 bases and J shed 8 bases, with 13 bases lying between them. The CDR3 DNA sequence: TGTGCCAGCAGTTTTCCCGGGAGGGAGGGCTACACCTTC. This sequence encodes CASSFPGREGYTF.

The chain is built from TRBV19 and TRBJ2-7; D might be TRBD1 (5 bases). CDR1 and CDR2 from the germline V gene are LNHDA and SQIVND (reference sequence). Trimming removed 4 bases from V and 3 bases from J, with 13 bases in between. The CDR3 extends over 14 amino acids. The chain's CDR3 is CASSNEDTVYEQYF. The DNA of the CDR3 is TGTGCCAGTAGTAATGAGGACACCGTCTACGAGCAGTACTTC. Looking up the rest from reference TRBV19 and TRBJ2-7 gives the full variable domain: DGGITQSPKYLFRKEGQNVTLSCEQNLNHDAMYWYRQDPGQGLRLIYYSQIVNDFQKGDIAEGYSVSREKKESFPLTVTSAQKNPTAFYLCASSNEDTVYEQYFGPGTRLTVT.

The rearrangement uses TRBV11-2 and TRBJ1-4; 10 bases fit TRBD1. Germline loops: CDR1 SGHAT, CDR2 FQNNGV. The CDR3 is 15 residues long. Unmatched junction bases numbered 7, after V lost 5 bases and J lost 7 bases. CDR3 nucleotides: TGTGCCAGCAGCCATCCGACAGGGGGCGGTGAAAAACTGTTTTTT. It yields the protein CASSHPTGGGEKLFF.

DNA of the CDR3: TGTGCCAGCGCTATTGGGGGGATCTACGAGCAGTACTTC. Its translation is CASAIGGIYEQYF. The chain recombines TRBV7-2 with TRBJ2-7; the D gene is possibly TRBD2 (6 bases). The CDR3 spans 13 residues. Trimming cost V 8 bases and J 3 bases, with 14 bases left between them. Per germline, CDR1 SGHTA and CDR2 FQGNSA. Using reference TRBV7-2 and TRBJ2-7 for the parts outside the CDR3, the full variable domain is GAGVSQSPSNKVTEKGKDVELRCDPISGHTALYWYRQSLGQGLEFLIYFQGNSAPDKSGLPSDRFSAERTGGSVSTLTIQRTQQEDSAVYLCASAIGGIYEQYFGPGTRLTVT.

The chain links TRBV7-8 to TRBJ2-1; D is ambiguous. In germline, CDR1 is SGHVS, CDR2 FQNEAQ. This CDR3 region has 15 residues. The V end lost 1 base, the J end lost 6 bases, and 13 bases lay between the germline ends. CDR3 DNA: TGTGCCAGCAGCTTAGGGGTTAGCCTGGCCAATGAGCAGTTCTTC. Encoded protein: CASSLGVSLANEQFF. The full variable domain, rest sourced from reference TRBV7-8 and TRBJ2-1, is GAGVSQSPRYKVAKRGQDVALRCDPISGHVSLFWYQQALGQGPEFLTYFQNEAQLDKSGLPSDRFFAERPEGSVSTLKIQRTQQEDSAVYLCASSLGVSLANEQFFGPGTRLTVL.

The chain combines TRBV11-1 with TRBJ2-2; D call uncertain. The germline gives CDR1 SGHAT, CDR2 FQDESV (reference sequence). The CDR3 totals 15 residues. The ends were cut back, 2 bases at V and 1 base at J, with 8 bases in the middle. The DNA of the CDR3 is TGTGCCAGCAGCTTATTGGCAGGGAACACCGGGGAGCTGTTTTTT. This encodes CASSLLAGNTGELFF.

This clone was observed at least ten times. J is TRBJ2-7 and V is TRBV4-1; possible D gene TRBD1, 6 bases. This CDR3 comprises 15 residues. Germline CDR1 and CDR2: MGHRA and YSYEKL. Between the trimmed V and J ends, which lost 0 bases and 3 bases, there was a span of 12 bases. CDR3 residues: CASSQESQGDYEQYF. DNA of the CDR3: TGCGCCAGCAGCCAAGAATCACAGGGAGACTACGAGCAGTACTTC.

CDR3 in DNA: TGTGCCAGCAGCTCGGACAGAGGCTACGAGCAGTACTTC. Translating gives CASSSDRGYEQYF. This chain links TRBV9 with TRBJ2-7; D is possibly TRBD1 (6 bases). Trimming pared 4 bases from V and 3 bases from J, leaving 11 bases between. The CDR3 extends over 13 amino acids. Germline V gives CDR1 SGDLS, CDR2 YYNGEE. Based on the CDR3 plus reference TRBV9 and TRBJ2-7, the full variable domain is DSGVTQTPKHLITATGQRVTLRCSPRSGDLSVYWYQQSLDQGLQFLIQYYNGEERAKGNILERFSAQQFPDLHSELNLSSLELGDSALYFCASSSDRGYEQYFGPGTRLTVT.

This chain connects TRBV21-1 to TRBJ1-6; the DNA was not compared with TRBD1, the D call given in the table. TRBV21-1 is a pseudogene locus. The CDR3 has 21 residues. The CDR3 loop reads CASSSHKGNSHVTHYNSPLHF. The CDR3 DNA is TGTGCCAGCAGCTCCCATAAAGGTAACAGCCACGTCACCCACTATAATTCACCCCTCCACTTT.

CDR3 residues: CATSDSLAGARETQYF. The CDR3 bases are TGTGCCACCAGTGATTCCCTAGCGGGGGCCCGGGAGACCCAGTACTTC. The chain joins TRBV24-1 to TRBJ2-5; TRBD2 agrees at 10 bases. Per the germline V gene, CDR1 is KGHDR and CDR2 is SFDVKD. The CDR3 spans 16 residues. J was trimmed by 5 bases and V by 2 bases; bases with no gene match: 7.

This clone was found once. V and J are TRBV28 and TRBJ1-1; 7 bases agree with TRBD1. The length of the CDR3 is 14 residues. V was clipped by 6 bases and J by 0 bases; unmatched bases: 4. Germline V gives CDR1 MDHEN, CDR2 SYDVKM. This CDR3 reads CASRSGQVNTEAFF. The CDR3 nucleotides are TGTGCCAGCAGGAGTGGACAGGTGAACACTGAAGCTTTCTTT.

Notes on this clone: Other DNA sequences of this sample code for an identical CDR3. The chain carries TRBV28 and TRBJ2-7, with no clear D. The CDR3 spans 11 residues. V lost 4 bases and J 3 bases, leaving 4 bases between the germline ends. Germline assignment: CDR1 MDHEN and CDR2 SYDVKM. The CDR3 region has the DNA TGTGCCAGCAGTTCGGTCTACGAGCAGTACTTC. Protein sequence: CASSSVYEQYF.

V gene TRBV18 combines with J gene TRBJ2-5; 8 nucleotides line up with TRBD1. This CDR3 comprises 16 residues. From germline, CDR1 is KGHSH and CDR2 LQKENI. V dropped 3 bases and J dropped 2; count of bases not matched to a gene: 8. The CDR3 is CASSPSSGTGQETQYF. CDR3 in DNA: TGTGCCAGCTCACCCTCCTCTGGGACAGGACAAGAGACCCAGTACTTC. Combining the CDR3 with reference TRBV18 and TRBJ2-5 gives the whole variable domain NAGVMQNPRHLVRRRGQEARLRCSPMKGHSHVYWYRQLPEEGLKFMVYLQKENIIDESGMPKERFSAEFPKEGPSILRIQQVVRGDSAAYFCASSPSSGTGQETQYFGPGTRLLVL.

Note on this clone: Different DNA sequences within this sample yield the same CDR3. This chain links TRBV19 with TRBJ2-7, with TRBD1 matching over 8 bases. CDR1 is LNHDA, CDR2 SQIVND, per germline (reference sequence). The CDR3 has 14 amino acids. With 5 bases clipped from V and 2 bases from J, the junction kept 5 bases outside the gene matches. This chain's CDR3 is CASSPGQGPYEQYF. The CDR3 DNA reads as TGTGCCAGTAGTCCAGGACAGGGTCCCTACGAGCAGTACTTC.

This clone showed up just once. V is TRBV20-1 and J is TRBJ1-2, with D unresolved. The V end was cut by 2 bases, the J end by 8 bases, with 6 bases between. This CDR3 comprises 10 residues. The germline V gene encodes CDR1 DFQATT and CDR2 SNEGSKA (reference sequence). In nucleotides, the CDR3 is TGCAGTGCTAGATACAAAGGCTACACCTTC. Translated: CSARYKGYTF.

J is TRBJ1-3 and V is TRBV5-1; the D is unclear. V was clipped by 5 bases and J by 8 bases, with 14 bases between them. This CDR3 spans 13 amino acids. The germline V gene has CDR1 SGHRS and CDR2 YFSETQ. The CDR3 DNA follows: TGCGCCAGCAGGCGAGAAGGAGGAGACACCATATATTTT. Residues: CASRREGGDTIYF.

V gene TRBV6-5 combines with J gene TRBJ2-2, with 9 bases matching TRBD1. The CDR3 totals 15 residues. Germline-derived CDR1 and CDR2 are MNHEY and SVGAGI. The junction had 4 bases not matched to a gene; V was cut back by 6 bases and J by 2 bases. CDR3: CASRRTGGNTGELFF. CDR3 bases: TGTGCCAGCAGGCGTACAGGGGGCAACACCGGGGAGCTGTTTTTT.

J is TRBJ1-6 and V is TRBV6-5; D uncertain. CDR3 length equals 16 residues. CDR1 is MNHEY, CDR2 SVGAGI, per germline. V lost 2 bases to trimming and J lost 8 bases, with 16 bases between them. As DNA, the CDR3 is TGTGCCAGCAGTTACGTGGAGCCTGGCCCCGATTCACCCCTCCACTTT. Protein sequence: CASSYVEPGPDSPLHF.

This chain uses TRBV18 with TRBJ1-2, with D unresolved. Germline CDR1 is KGHSH and CDR2 is LQKENI. V gave up 8 bases and J gave up 3 bases, with 13 bases separating them. This CDR3 is built from 13 residues. CDR3 region: CASGSRQDYGYTF. Here the CDR3 DNA reads TGTGCCAGCGGATCACGTCAGGACTATGGCTACACCTTC.

The chain joins TRBV7-2 to TRBJ2-5; the match to TRBD2 covers 8 bases. Germline loops: CDR1 SGHTA, CDR2 FQGNSA. CDR3 size: 13 residues. The junction had 4 bases not matched to a gene; V was cut back by 6 bases and J by 4 bases. CDR3 nucleotides: TGTGCCAGCAGGGCGGGGGGCGTAGAGACCCAGTACTTC. It specifies CASRAGGVETQYF.

The chain is built from TRBV10-3 and TRBJ1-6, with TRBD1 matching 7 bases. Germline lookup yields CDR1 ENHRY and CDR2 SYGVKD. The CDR3 spans 15 residues. The ends lost 2 bases at V and 2 bases at J; junction bases unmatched: 0. This chain's CDR3 is CAISEGTAYNSPLHF. In DNA form, the CDR3 reads TGTGCCATCAGTGAGGGGACAGCCTATAATTCACCCCTCCACTTT.

The chain joins TRBV28 to TRBJ1-1; a weak D match, TRBD1 (6 bases). This CDR3 is 13 amino acids long. V lost 4 bases and J lost 10, with 16 bases in between. Germline V lookup: CDR1 MDHEN, CDR2 SYDVKM. The CDR3 region is CASSYTNRAGAFF. DNA for the CDR3: TGTGCCAGCAGTTATACAAACAGGGCGGGAGCTTTCTTT.

This chain links TRBV6-5 with TRBJ2-3; 9 bases match TRBD2. The CDR3 has 14 residues. Germline CDR1 reads MNHEY; CDR2 reads SVGAGI. V gave up 6 bases and J gave up 5 bases; unmatched junction bases: 6. CDR3 region: CASRGGGARDTQYF. DNA of the CDR3: TGTGCCAGCAGAGGCGGGGGGGCCAGAGATACGCAGTATTTT.

Points on this clone: In the same sample, other DNA sequences code for this CDR3. The V gene is TRBV12-3 or TRBV12-4, the J gene TRBJ1-1, with 7 bases matching TRBD1. The CDR3 has 13 amino acids. The V segment lost 3 bases and the J segment 6 bases; nucleotides outside the gene matches: 4. CDR3: CASSLRQGAEAFF. CDR3 coding DNA: TGTGCCAGCAGTTTGCGACAGGGTGCTGAAGCTTTCTTT.

This sequence joins TRBV6-4 and TRBJ1-2; TRBD1 agrees at 7 bases. CDR3 size: 15 residues. The germline V gene has CDR1 MRHNA and CDR2 SNTAGT. Trimming took 4 bases from V and 4 from J; bases not matched to a gene: 9. CDR3 coding DNA: TGTGCCAGCAGTGCAGGGACAGCTACTGGCTATGGCTACACCTTC. Its translation: CASSAGTATGYGYTF.

The genes are TRBV29-1 and TRBJ2-5, with D perhaps TRBD2 (6 bases). V lost 6 bases to trimming and J lost 5 bases, with 10 bases between them. The CDR3 runs to 11 residues. Per germline, CDR1 SQVTM and CDR2 ANQGSEA. The CDR3 nucleotides read TGCAGCGTGAACCTAGCGGAGACCCAGTACTTC. It translates to CSVNLAETQYF. Using reference TRBV29-1 and TRBJ2-5 for the parts outside the CDR3, the full variable domain is SAVISQKPSRDICQRGTSLTIQCQVDSQVTMMFWYRQQPGQSLTLIATANQGSEATYESGFVIDKFPISRPNLTFSTLTVSNMSPEDSSIYLCSVNLAETQYFGPGTRLLVL.

There are a few counts of this clone. The chain has TRBV6-1 and TRBJ2-7, with TRBD1 matching over 7 bases. J was trimmed by 0 bases and V by 3 bases; bases with no gene match: 8. The CDR3 length is 16 residues. CDR1 MNHNS and CDR2 SASEGT come from the germline V gene. This CDR3 reads CASSDFPDRASYEQYF. CDR3 bases: TGTGCCAGCAGTGATTTCCCCGACAGGGCCTCCTACGAGCAGTACTTC.

V gene TRBV12-3 or TRBV12-4 combines with J gene TRBJ1-5; 7 bases fit TRBD1. J lost 11 bases, V lost 6 bases, and 10 bases had no gene match. CDR3 size: 13 residues. The CDR3 region has the DNA TGTGCCAGCAGCCGGACAGGCGCTCATACCCAGCATTTT. This sequence encodes CASSRTGAHTQHF.

This clone was picked up many times. The chain employs TRBV30 and TRBJ2-7; TRBD1 aligns across 11 bases. Trimming took 2 bases from V and 5 from J; bases not matched to a gene: 5. The CDR3 extends over 14 amino acids. Germline V gene sequence: CDR1 GTSNPN, CDR2 SVGIG (reference sequence). The CDR3 spells CAWSRTGGINEQYF. The CDR3 region has the DNA TGTGCCTGGAGTAGGACAGGGGGCATCAACGAGCAGTACTTC.

This chain uses TRBV15 with TRBJ2-6; TRBD1 is a possible D gene (5 bases). The CDR3 runs to 17 residues. The germline V gene has CDR1 LNHNV and CDR2 YYDKDF (reference sequence). Trimming left V 5 bases short and J 2 bases short, with 16 bases between. In DNA, the CDR3 is TGTGCCACCAGCGGGGCCACGTGGGGAACTGGGGCCAACGTCCTGACTTTC. Translation gives CATSGATWGTGANVLTF.

The genes are TRBV5-1 and TRBJ2-5, with TRBD1 matching 7 bases. The CDR3 runs to 14 residues. The trim removed 4 bases at V and 1 base at J, leaving 4 bases unmatched. Per germline, CDR1 SGHRS and CDR2 YFSETQ. CDR3 loop: CASSPRDSQETQYF. The CDR3 DNA is TGCGCCAGCAGCCCCCGGGACAGCCAAGAGACCCAGTACTTC.

This rearrangement joins TRBV19 to TRBJ2-1, with TRBD1 matching 8 bases. The length of the CDR3 is 15 residues. The V gene's germline CDR1 is LNHDA and CDR2 SQIVND (reference sequence). V was pared by 3 bases and J by 1 base, with 2 bases of the junction left unmatched. CDR3 nucleotides: TGTGCCAGTAGTATCGGGACAGGTTCCTACAATGAGCAGTTCTTC. Translating gives CASSIGTGSYNEQFF.